This T cell receptor beta chain was sequenced for a study of beta chain features in type 1 diabetes. The V gene's germline CDR1 is MGHRA and CDR2 YSYEKL. The length of the CDR3 is 15 residues. Trimming pared 3 bases from V and 0 bases from J, leaving 9 bases between. Details on this clone: What it recognizes is unknown.

General study results and limits: Insertion counts at VDJ junctions were lower in type 1 diabetes patients, who also showed more deletions there. Shorter TCRB CDR3s, moderately but significantly so, marked every one of the four CD4+ subsets in Type 1 diabetes patients. In the patient group, naive, central memory and Treg TCRB repertoires seemed more alike than in the healthy donor group. No resolution was reached here on whether HLA type influences TCRB rearrangement.

Sequenced material consisted of expressed TCRB transcripts (all of the isolated RNA was reverse transcribed). TCRdb's copy holds only in-frame clones and misses some; the assay was immunoSEQ multiplex PCR. Of about 53,000 clones in the sample, 50% to 75% were seen once. Source material: stem cell memory CD4+ T cells from blood. The TCR originated in a woman in her 30s with type 1 diabetes. The genes are TRBV4-1 and TRBJ1-5; possible D gene TRBD1, 5 bases. This CDR3 reads CASSQFRDSNQPQHF. In DNA form, the CDR3 reads TGCGCCAGCAGCCAGTTCAGGGATAGCAATCAGCCCCAGCATTTT.